Shown below are 19 T cell receptor beta chains from a single sample sequenced in a study of post-analysis software for immune sequencing data. Unique molecular identifiers tagged the TCR beta cDNA libraries. TCRdb used MiXCR to reprocess the PCR reads, holding one entry per CDR3 protein. The sample carries around 160,000 distinct CDR3 sequences, roughly 34% recorded once. Sample: blood, taken after autologous hematopoietic stem cell transplantation. These receptors were taken from a girl aged 5-17 years with multiple sclerosis.

The V call is TRBV5-5, the J call TRBJ2-7; TRBD2 agrees at 7 bases. The CDR3 extends over 16 amino acids. Germline V gene data show CDR1 as SGHKS and CDR2 as YYEKEE (reference sequence). J was trimmed by 8 bases and V by 3 bases; bases with no gene match: 17. The CDR3 DNA is TGTGCCAGCAGCTGGGAGCCGGGACTACCCCATATTAAGCAGTACTTC. Its translation: CASSWEPGLPHIKQYF.

V is TRBV5-6 and J is TRBJ1-4; D call uncertain. Per germline, CDR1 SGHDT and CDR2 YYEEEE. The CDR3 runs 14 residues. V was pared by 4 bases and J by 4 bases, with 11 bases between. The CDR3 DNA sequence: TGTGCCAGCAGCCGGACGGCGAATAATGAAAAACTGTTTTTT. Amino acid sequence: CASSRTANNEKLFF.

The table lists this clonotype with a count of one. The chain carries TRBV6-5 and TRBJ1-5; D unresolved. Trimming stripped 6 bases from V and 0 bases from J, with 12 bases between. This CDR3 contains 15 residues. Per the germline V gene, CDR1 is MNHEY and CDR2 is SVGAGI. The CDR3 spells CASRPPGPSNQPQHF. In nucleotides, the CDR3 is TGTGCCAGCAGACCACCAGGCCCTAGCAATCAGCCCCAGCATTTT.

There are a few counts of this clonotype. V usage is TRBV6-6 and J usage is TRBJ2-1; 11 nucleotides agree with TRBD2. The germline CDR1 and CDR2 sequences are MNHNY and SVGAGI (reference sequence). CDR3 length equals 16 residues. Unmatched junction bases numbered 4, after V lost 6 bases and J lost 0 bases. CDR3 nucleotide sequence: TGTGCCAGCAGCCCTAGCGGGAGGCCCTCCTACAATGAGCAGTTCTTC. This encodes CASSPSGRPSYNEQFF.

This clonotype was counted a few times. The V call is TRBV2, the J call TRBJ2-1, with D unresolved. The V end lost 8 bases, the J end lost 6 bases, and 11 bases lay between the germline ends. Germline values: CDR1 SNHLY, CDR2 FYNNEI. The CDR3 has 12 residues. CDR3 in amino acids: CASEDGANEQFF. Here the CDR3 DNA reads TGTGCCAGCGAGGACGGAGCCAATGAGCAGTTCTTC.

In this sample, this clonotype turned up a few times. This chain joins TRBV29-1 and TRBJ2-3; 9 nucleotides match TRBD2. The ends lost 4 bases at V and 1 base at J; junction bases unmatched: 6. CDR3 length equals 15 residues. Looked up from germline, CDR1 is SQVTM and CDR2 is ANQGSEA. Here the CDR3 reads CSVGLAGGRTDTQYF. CDR3 nucleotides: TGCAGCGTTGGTTTGGCGGGAGGGCGCACAGATACGCAGTATTTT.

J is TRBJ2-5 and V is TRBV29-1, with a possible D match to TRBD1 (7 bases). The ends were cut back, 5 bases at V and 11 bases at J, with 15 bases in the middle. This CDR3 contains 11 residues. From germline, CDR1 is SQVTM and CDR2 ANQGSEA. CDR3 residues: CSVTGDSEQYF. In nucleotides, the CDR3 is TGCAGCGTTACAGGGGACTCTGAGCAGTACTTC.

The genes are TRBV7-2 and TRBJ2-7, with D possibly being TRBD1 or TRBD2 (7 bases each). The germline gives CDR1 SGHTA, CDR2 FQGNSA. The germline V and J ends were trimmed by 1 base and 2 bases, with 15 bases remaining between them. This CDR3 comprises 16 residues. The CDR3, as DNA: TGTGCCAGCAGCTTAGGCAGGGGGGGGGAAGCCTACGAGCAGTACTTC. Amino acid sequence: CASSLGRGGEAYEQYF.

The rearrangement links TRBV10-3 to TRBJ1-2; no clear D gene. This CDR3 region has 13 residues. V was cut by 10 bases and J by 3 bases, with 15 bases left in between. Per germline, CDR1 ENHRY and CDR2 SYGVKD. The CDR3 sequence: CATGGGADYGYTF. The CDR3 region has the DNA TGTGCCACGGGTGGCGGAGCTGACTATGGCTACACCTTC.

The chain carries TRBV9 and TRBJ1-1; the D gene is possibly TRBD1 (5 bases). Germline CDR1 reads SGDLS; CDR2 reads YYNGEE. The V gene lost 3 bases and the J gene lost 3 bases, with 15 bases spanning the gap. This CDR3 region has 15 residues. The CDR3 sequence is CASSAAQGDYTEAFF. CDR3 nucleotides: TGTGCCAGCAGCGCGGCTCAGGGCGATTACACTGAAGCTTTCTTT.

The sample holds many counts of this clonotype. This chain joins TRBV10-3 and TRBJ2-7; D is possibly TRBD1 (5 bases). CDR3 length equals 15 residues. In germline, CDR1 is ENHRY, CDR2 SYGVKD. Trimming pared 8 bases from V and 4 bases from J, leaving 21 bases between. The CDR3 spells CAIGAASSSGYEQYF. The CDR3, as DNA: TGTGCCATCGGGGCAGCTTCTTCGTCCGGGTACGAGCAGTACTTC.

The V gene is TRBV2, the J gene TRBJ2-1, with 12 bases aligning to TRBD2. Germline V gives CDR1 SNHLY, CDR2 FYNNEI. This CDR3 is built from 15 residues. The V and J ends lost 5 bases and 4 bases, in that order; junction bases with no gene match: 3. CDR3 DNA sequence: TGTGCCAGCAGTCGACTAGCGGGAGATTACAATGAGCAGTTCTTC. Protein: CASSRLAGDYNEQFF.

The sample holds many counts of this clonotype. V gene TRBV5-6 combines with J gene TRBJ2-5; D is uncertain. Trimming cost V 4 bases and J 4 bases, with 5 bases left between them. The CDR3 has 11 residues. Germline-derived CDR1 and CDR2 are SGHDT and YYEEEE. The CDR3 sequence: CASSDRETQYF. The DNA for the CDR3 is TGTGCCAGCAGCGATCGAGAGACCCAGTACTTC.

The J gene is TRBJ2-5, the V gene TRBV20-1; 12 bases map to TRBD2. The V gene end was trimmed by 7 bases and the J gene end by 1 base; junction bases not matched to a gene: 13. The CDR3 totals 17 residues. CDR1 and CDR2 (germline): DFQATT, SNEGSKA (reference sequence). DNA of the CDR3: TGCAGTGTTAAAAGACATCGGACTAGCGGGGCCCAAGAGACCCAGTACTTC. Protein sequence: CSVKRHRTSGAQETQYF.

This clonotype has only a few counts. Being one base from a much bigger clone, this may be a read error. The chain recombines TRBV5-1 with TRBJ2-5; TRBD1 matches at 9 bases. The J call is uncertain, as TRBJ2-7 better fits the DNA end. Looked up from germline, CDR1 is SGHRS and CDR2 is YFSETQ. The CDR3 loop spans 14 amino acids. CDR3 loop: CASSQGTGCYEQYF. The CDR3 nucleotides read TGCGCCAGCAGCCAGGGGACAGGGTGCTACGAGCAGTACTTC.

The V and J genes are TRBV6-6 and TRBJ1-2; the D is unclear. The CDR3 contains 11 residues. Looked up from germline, CDR1 is MNHNY and CDR2 is SVGAGI (reference sequence). V shed 6 bases and J shed 8 bases, with 10 bases lying between them. In DNA, the CDR3 is TGTGCCAGCAGGACGGTTGACGGCTACACCTTC. It is translated as CASRTVDGYTF.

This clonotype was counted between two and nine times. V usage is TRBV20-1 and J usage is TRBJ1-1; a possible D gene is TRBD1 (6 bases). CDR1 and CDR2 (germline): DFQATT, SNEGSKA (reference sequence). The CDR3 has 13 residues. Trimming removed 6 bases from V and 0 bases from J, with 11 bases in between. The CDR3 DNA follows: TGCAGTGCCAACCGACAGGTGAACACTGAAGCTTTCTTT. It yields the protein CSANRQVNTEAFF.

The sample holds many counts of this clonotype. CDR3 sequence (DNA): TGCGCCAGCAGCGCGGACGGTGGGGCCAACGTCCTGACTTTC. Protein product: CASSADGGANVLTF. The V call is TRBV5-1, the J call TRBJ2-6; D call uncertain. From germline, CDR1 is SGHRS and CDR2 YFSETQ. The V end lost 4 bases, the J end lost 3 bases, and 8 bases lay between the germline ends. The CDR3 covers 14 residues.

V gene TRBV5-1 combines with J gene TRBJ2-1, with 11 bases identical to TRBD2. V dropped 0 bases and J dropped 7; count of bases not matched to a gene: 9. This CDR3 spans 17 amino acids. Germline lookup yields CDR1 SGHRS and CDR2 YFSETQ. The CDR3 spells CASSLELAGVYANEQFF. Here the CDR3 DNA reads TGCGCCAGCAGCTTGGAACTAGCGGGAGTCTATGCGAATGAGCAGTTCTTC.